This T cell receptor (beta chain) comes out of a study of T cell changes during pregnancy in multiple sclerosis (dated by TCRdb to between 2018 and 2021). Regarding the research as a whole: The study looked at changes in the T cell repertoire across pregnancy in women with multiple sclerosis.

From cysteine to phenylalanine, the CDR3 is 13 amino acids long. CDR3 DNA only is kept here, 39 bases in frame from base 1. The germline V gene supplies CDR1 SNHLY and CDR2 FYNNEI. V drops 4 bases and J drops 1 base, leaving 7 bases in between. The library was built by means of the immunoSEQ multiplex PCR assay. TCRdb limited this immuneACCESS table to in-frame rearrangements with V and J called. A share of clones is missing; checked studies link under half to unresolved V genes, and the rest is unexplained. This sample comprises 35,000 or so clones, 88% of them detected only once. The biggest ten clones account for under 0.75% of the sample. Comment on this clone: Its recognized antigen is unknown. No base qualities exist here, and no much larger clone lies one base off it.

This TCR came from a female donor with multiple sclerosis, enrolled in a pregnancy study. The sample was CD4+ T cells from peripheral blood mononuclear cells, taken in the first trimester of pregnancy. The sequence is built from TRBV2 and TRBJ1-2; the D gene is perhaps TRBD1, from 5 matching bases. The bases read TGTGCCAGCAGTGCAGGGTATAACTATGGCTACACCTTC. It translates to CASSAGYNYGYTF.